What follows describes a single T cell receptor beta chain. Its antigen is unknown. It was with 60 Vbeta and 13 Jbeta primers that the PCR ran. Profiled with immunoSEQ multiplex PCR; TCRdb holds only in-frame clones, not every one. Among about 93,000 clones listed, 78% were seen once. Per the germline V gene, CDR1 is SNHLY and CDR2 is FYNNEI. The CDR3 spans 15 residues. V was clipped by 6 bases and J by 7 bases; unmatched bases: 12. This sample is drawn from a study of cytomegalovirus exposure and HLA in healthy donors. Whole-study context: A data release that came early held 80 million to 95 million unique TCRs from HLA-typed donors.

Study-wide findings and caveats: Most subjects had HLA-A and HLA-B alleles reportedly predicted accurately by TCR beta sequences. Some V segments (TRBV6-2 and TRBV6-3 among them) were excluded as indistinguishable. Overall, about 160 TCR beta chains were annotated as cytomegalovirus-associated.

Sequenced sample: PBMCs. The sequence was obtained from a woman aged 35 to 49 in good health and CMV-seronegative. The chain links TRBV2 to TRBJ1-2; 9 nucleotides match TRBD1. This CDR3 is CASSGDRGMKAGYTF. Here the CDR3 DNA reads TGTGCCAGCAGCGGAGACAGGGGGATGAAGGCTGGCTACACCTTC. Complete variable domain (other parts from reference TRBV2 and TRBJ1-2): EPEVTQTPSHQVTQMGQEVILRCVPISNHLYFYWYRQILGQKVEFLVSFYNNEISEKSEIFDDQFSVERPDGSNFTLKIRSTKLEDSAMYFCASSGDRGMKAGYTFGSGTRLTVV.